Each of the 3 T cell receptor beta chains below was sequenced from the same sample in a study of CD8 T cells in Susac syndrome (dated by TCRdb to between 2018 and 2021). Receptors were amplified or captured by the immunoSEQ multiplex PCR assay. RNA was extracted using the RNeasy kit, and roughly 0.45 to 1 microgram was reverse transcribed with random hexamers. The raw public data were reprocessed by TCRdb itself: fastp quality trimming at Q25, MiXCR clonotype calling, in-frame beta chains only. Every entry covers one CDR3 protein and lists the most common genes and DNA from its rows. In all, the sample holds 100,000 to 150,000 distinct CDR3 sequences, and over 85% of those were seen once. The top ten clonotypes cover 0.2% to 0.25% of the sample. The specimen was CD8+ T cells from PBMCs. The receptors were gathered from a human donor with Susac syndrome.

V gene TRBV4-1 combines with J gene TRBJ2-7, with 7 bases fitting TRBD2. CDR3 length: 14 residues. Germline lookup yields CDR1 MGHRA and CDR2 YSYEKL. The V segment lost 2 bases and the J segment 3 bases; nucleotides outside the gene matches: 4. CDR3 nucleotides: TGCGCCAGCAGCCAAATGTGGGGGGGCTACGAGCAGTACTTC. It yields the protein CASSQMWGGYEQYF.

V and J are TRBV11-1 and TRBJ2-7; 8 bases are a match to TRBD2. Germline values: CDR1 SGHAT, CDR2 FQDESV (reference sequence). Germline trimming cut 2 bases from V and 1 base from J; bases unmatched to any gene: 4. This CDR3 contains 15 residues. This CDR3 is CASSLSGSKSYEQYF. In DNA form, the CDR3 reads TGTGCCAGCAGCTTAAGCGGGAGTAAGTCCTACGAGCAGTACTTC.

In its sample, this clonotype was seen once. This rearrangement joins TRBV6-6 to TRBJ1-3; possibly TRBD1 for D (5 bases). Germline V gene lookup returns CDR1 MNHNY and CDR2 SVGAGI (reference sequence). V was shortened by 2 bases and J by 2 bases, with 13 bases between the two germline ends. This CDR3 contains 16 residues. CDR3 coding DNA: TGTGCCAGCAGTTACCGGGACTCCCCACCTGGAAACACCATATATTTT. The encoded protein is CASSYRDSPPGNTIYF.